A selection of T cell receptor beta chains follows, all from one sample in a study of CD8+ T cells in alopecia areata. The method was immunoSEQ multiplex PCR; TCRdb's version includes in-frame clones alone and lacks a portion of them. The sample lists 150,000 to 160,000 clones, around half occurring once. This specimen consisted of CD8+ T cells sorted from blood, obtained at week 0. The origin of the receptors is a human donor with alopecia areata. CDR3s include the opening cysteine and the closing phenylalanine or tryptophan. The D gene is left open where the match is weak. Only part of the rows carry a size: once, few, many, or a class if the clone is expanded.

d_call	clone_size	v_call	j_call	cdr3_nt	cdr3_aa
NA	NA	TRBV7-9	TRBJ1-2	TGTGCCAGCAGCTTAGTGGGCACCTCAGGGCCTAACTATGGCTACACCTTC	CASSLVGTSGPNYGYTF
NA	NA	TRBV15	TRBJ2-3	TGTGCCACCAGCAGAGAGGCAGATACGCAGTATTTT	CATSREADTQYF
TRBD1	NA	TRBV4-1	TRBJ1-6	TGCGCCAGCAGCCAAGATCGACAGGGTGGTTCACCCCTCCACTTT	CASSQDRQGGSPLHF
NA	NA	TRBV2	TRBJ1-1	TGTGCCAGCACATCGGGAGGCGGGGGGCTTTTGAACACTGAAGCTTTCTTT	CASTSGGGGLLNTEAFF
TRBD1	NA	TRBV14	TRBJ1-2	TGTGCCAGCAGCCTCGGTCCCACAGGGGGCTCGTATGGCTACACCTTC	CASSLGPTGGSYGYTF
NA	once	TRBV4-3	TRBJ1-1	TGCGCCAGCAGCCAAGATGGAGACACTGAAGCTTTCTTT	CASSQDGDTEAFF
NA	NA	TRBV13	TRBJ2-7	TGTGCCAGCAGCCCGTCCTCACAGGCCGAGCAGTACTTC	CASSPSSQAEQYF
NA	NA	TRBV7-9	TRBJ2-3	TGTGCCAGCAGCTTAGCGAGCCTAGGGGATACGCAGTATTTT	CASSLASLGDTQYF
NA	NA	TRBV4-3	TRBJ2-7	TGCGCCAGCAGCCAAGATTTGCAGGGCTACGAGCAGTACTTC	CASSQDLQGYEQYF
NA	NA	TRBV30	TRBJ1-1	TGTGCCTGGAGTTTGGGGAACACTGAAGCTTTCTTT	CAWSLGNTEAFF
NA	NA	TRBV2	TRBJ2-7	TGTGCCAGCACGGAGGACAGTTACGAGCAGTACTTC	CASTEDSYEQYF